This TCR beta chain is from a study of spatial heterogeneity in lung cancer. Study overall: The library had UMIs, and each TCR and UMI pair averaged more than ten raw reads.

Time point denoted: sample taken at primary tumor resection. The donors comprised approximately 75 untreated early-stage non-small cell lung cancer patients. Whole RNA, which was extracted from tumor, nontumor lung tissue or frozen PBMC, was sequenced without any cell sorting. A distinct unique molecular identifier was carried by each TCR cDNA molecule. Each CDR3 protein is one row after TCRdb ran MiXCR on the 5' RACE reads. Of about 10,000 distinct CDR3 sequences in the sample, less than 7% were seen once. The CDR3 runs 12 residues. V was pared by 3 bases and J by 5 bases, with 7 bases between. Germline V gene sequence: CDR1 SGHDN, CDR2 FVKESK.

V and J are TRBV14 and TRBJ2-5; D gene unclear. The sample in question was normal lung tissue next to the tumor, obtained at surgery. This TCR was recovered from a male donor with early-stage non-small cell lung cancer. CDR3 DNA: TGTGCCAGCAGCCAGAGATGGGAGACCCAGTACTTC. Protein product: CASSQRWETQYF.